This record covers a single T cell receptor beta chain. The antigen remains undetermined. Vbeta (60) and Jbeta (13) primers were used in the PCR. Measured with immunoSEQ multiplex PCR; TCRdb has only the in-frame clones, and not every one. The sample lists approximately 160,000 clones, approximately 77% seen once, with about 1.5% in the top ten. This sample was included in a study of cytomegalovirus exposure and HLA in healthy donors. Regarding the study as a whole: Earlier analysis yielded a pattern in which most TCR beta V segments were productive about 90% or about 30% of the time. Reportedly, diagnosis of cytomegalovirus status by the classifier showed high specificity and sensitivity.

This CDR3 comprises 14 residues. The V gene's germline CDR1 is SGDLS and CDR2 YYNGEE. The TCR comes from a male donor in good health and CMV-seronegative. Material for sequencing was PBMCs. The chain carries TRBV9 and TRBJ2-5; TRBD1 is a possible D gene (6 bases). Matching the DNA end better, TRBJ2-7 makes the J call doubtful. CDR3 nucleotide sequence: TGTGCCAGCAGCGCCACAGGGCTGTCCTACGAGCAGTACTTC. It codes for CASSATGLSYEQYF.